A selection of T cell receptor beta chains follows, all from one sample in a study of cytomegalovirus exposure and HLA in healthy donors. Repertoires were generated with immunoSEQ multiplex PCR, while TCRdb's copy carries only in-frame clones and drops some. This sample has roughly 150,000 clones; 70% to 80% occur once, and the top ten carry 6% to 7.5%. Sequencing input: PBMCs. The receptors were gathered from a middle-aged man in good health and CMV-seropositive. The CDR3 runs from the conserved cysteine through the conserved F or W. Each record gives: CDR3 protein, V gene, J gene.

CDR3: CASSYRGQGLGYTF; V: TRBV6-5; J: TRBJ1-2
CDR3: CASKWTRNQINTGELFF; V: TRBV2; J: TRBJ2-2
CDR3: CASSLEGETGELFF; V: TRBV5-1; J: TRBJ2-2
CDR3: CASSFGRTNEKLFF; V: TRBV7-9; J: TRBJ1-4
CDR3: CASSRGSTETQYF; V: TRBV7-3; J: TRBJ2-5
CDR3: CASRRGTEAFF; V: TRBV27; J: TRBJ1-1
CDR3: CASSERNRGIYEQYF; V: TRBV10-2; J: TRBJ2-7
CDR3: CASSLNPASSYEQYF; V: TRBV13; J: TRBJ2-7
CDR3: CASSAGTGSTDTQYF; V: TRBV5-8; J: TRBJ2-3
CDR3: CASSIKVDSGRKLFF; V: TRBV19; J: TRBJ1-4
CDR3: CASSQQGHSNQPQHF; V: TRBV5-8; J: TRBJ1-5
CDR3: CASSRSRTAGGSGNTIYF; V: TRBV4-1; J: TRBJ1-3
CDR3: CASSPGPGGTQYF; V: TRBV7-3; J: TRBJ2-3
CDR3: CASSLGGRASDGELFF; V: TRBV5-1; J: TRBJ2-2
CDR3: CASSETLAETQYF; V: TRBV2; J: TRBJ2-5
CDR3: CASSYSVGTGRYGYTF; V: TRBV6-5; J: TRBJ1-2
CDR3: CASSLAGGYSYEQYF; V: TRBV5-6; J: TRBJ2-7
CDR3: CAWSVLTFMNTEAFF; V: TRBV30; J: TRBJ1-1
CDR3: CASSMYRTSGSNYAYEQYF; V: TRBV19; J: TRBJ2-7
CDR3: CASSLGLSKGSYEQYF; V: TRBV5-1; J: TRBJ2-7
CDR3: CASSLDRGIPYEQYF; V: TRBV11-2; J: TRBJ2-7
CDR3: CASSPYGSAETQYF; V: TRBV9; J: TRBJ2-5
CDR3: CASSLALPGTEAFF; V: TRBV11-2; J: TRBJ1-1
CDR3: CASSPAGASGNTEAFF; V: TRBV28; J: TRBJ1-1
CDR3: CASRESGQGWYSSGNTIYF; V: TRBV6-1; J: TRBJ1-3
CDR3: CASSPGWGAYEQYF; V: TRBV5-4; J: TRBJ2-7
CDR3: CATSRDVGANEKLFF; V: TRBV15; J: TRBJ1-4
CDR3: CASRATSGPHNEQFF; V: TRBV9; J: TRBJ2-1
CDR3: CASSRGQGNQPQHF; V: TRBV6-1; J: TRBJ1-5
CDR3: CASRLNSLNTEAFF; V: TRBV7-2; J: TRBJ1-1
CDR3: CATAATGANVLTF; V: TRBV5-5; J: TRBJ2-6
CDR3: CASRGTGESGYTF; V: TRBV28; J: TRBJ1-2
CDR3: CASSYGLEVRNEQFF; V: TRBV6-5; J: TRBJ2-1
CDR3: CASSPGRQGGPGELFF; V: TRBV5-4; J: TRBJ2-2
CDR3: CATSRDLLARQETQYF; V: TRBV15; J: TRBJ2-5
CDR3: CASSLVGQRGETQYF; V: TRBV7-6; J: TRBJ2-5
CDR3: CASRTSGVDEQFF; V: TRBV4-1; J: TRBJ2-1
CDR3: CASSQTGPGNQPQHF; V: TRBV4-1; J: TRBJ1-5
CDR3: CATSSLAAAINEQFF; V: TRBV15; J: TRBJ2-1
CDR3: CATSRPVGGNQPQHF; V: TRBV15; J: TRBJ1-5
CDR3: CASSPPGRHSPLHF; V: TRBV11-2; J: TRBJ1-6
CDR3: CASSRGGFGNTIYF; V: TRBV13; J: TRBJ1-3
CDR3: CASRTQGYYGYTF; V: TRBV28; J: TRBJ1-2
CDR3: CASSPTGWAQPQHF; V: TRBV7-2; J: TRBJ1-5
CDR3: CASSYGREKLFF; V: TRBV6-6; J: TRBJ1-4
CDR3: CSVQVGTNSGNTIYF; V: TRBV29-1; J: TRBJ1-3
CDR3: CASSYRVNYEQYF; V: TRBV18; J: TRBJ2-7
CDR3: CASSQDPATDTQYF; V: TRBV4-1; J: TRBJ2-3
CDR3: CARSLPKGLAGLSTDTQYF; V: TRBV5-3; J: TRBJ2-3
CDR3: CASSQRRLIYTF; V: TRBV4-1; J: TRBJ1-2
CDR3: CASSPPGRVNTEAFF; V: TRBV18; J: TRBJ1-1
CDR3: CASSLVAPPYNTQYF; V: TRBV7-6; J: TRBJ2-3
CDR3: CASSKVWYGRRGMNSPLHF; V: TRBV21-1; J: TRBJ1-6
CDR3: CASSWGQGRSGNTIYF; V: TRBV5-6; J: TRBJ1-3
CDR3: CASSRSRGSYEQYF; V: TRBV6-5; J: TRBJ2-7
CDR3: CASGLGLAGNYEQYF; V: TRBV11-2; J: TRBJ2-7
CDR3: CARREALHEQFF; V: TRBV14; J: TRBJ2-1